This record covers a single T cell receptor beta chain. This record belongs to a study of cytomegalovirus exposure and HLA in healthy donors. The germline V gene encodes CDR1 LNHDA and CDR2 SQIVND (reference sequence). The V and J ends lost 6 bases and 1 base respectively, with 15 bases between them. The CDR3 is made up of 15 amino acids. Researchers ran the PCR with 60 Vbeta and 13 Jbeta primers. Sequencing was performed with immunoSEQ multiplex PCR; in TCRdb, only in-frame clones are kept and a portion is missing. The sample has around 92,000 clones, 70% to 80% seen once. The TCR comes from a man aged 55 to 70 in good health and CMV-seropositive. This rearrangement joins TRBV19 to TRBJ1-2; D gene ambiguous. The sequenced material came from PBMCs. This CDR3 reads CASRRLGFDNYGYTF. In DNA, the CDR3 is TGTGCCAGTAGGAGGCTTGGGTTCGATAACTATGGCTACACCTTC.